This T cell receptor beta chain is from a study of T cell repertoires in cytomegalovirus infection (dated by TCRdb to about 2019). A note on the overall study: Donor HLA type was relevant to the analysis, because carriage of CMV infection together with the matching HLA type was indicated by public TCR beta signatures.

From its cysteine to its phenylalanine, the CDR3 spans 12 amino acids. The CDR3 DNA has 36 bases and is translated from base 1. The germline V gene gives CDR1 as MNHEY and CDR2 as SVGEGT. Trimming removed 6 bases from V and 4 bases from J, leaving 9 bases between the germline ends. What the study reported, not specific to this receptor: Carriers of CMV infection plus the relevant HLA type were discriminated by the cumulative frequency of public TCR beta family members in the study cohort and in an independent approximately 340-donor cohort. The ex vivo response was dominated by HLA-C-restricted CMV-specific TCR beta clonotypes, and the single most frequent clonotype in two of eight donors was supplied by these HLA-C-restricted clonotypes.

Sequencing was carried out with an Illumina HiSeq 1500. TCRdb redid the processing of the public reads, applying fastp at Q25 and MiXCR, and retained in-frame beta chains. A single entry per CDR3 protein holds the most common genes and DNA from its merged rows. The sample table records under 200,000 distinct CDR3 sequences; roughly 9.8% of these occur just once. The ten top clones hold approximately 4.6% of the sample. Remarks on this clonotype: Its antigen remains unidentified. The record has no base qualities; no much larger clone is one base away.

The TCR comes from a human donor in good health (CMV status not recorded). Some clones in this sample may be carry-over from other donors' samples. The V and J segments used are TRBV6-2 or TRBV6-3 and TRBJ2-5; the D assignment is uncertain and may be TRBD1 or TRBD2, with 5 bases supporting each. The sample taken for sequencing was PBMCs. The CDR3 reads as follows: CASRRGTETQYF. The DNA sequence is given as TGTGCCAGCAGGAGAGGGACAGAGACCCAGTACTTC.